A single sample is the source of the 27 T cell receptor beta chains below, sequenced in a study of T cell repertoires in cytomegalovirus infection. In TCRdb, the reads were re-called with MiXCR into one record per CDR3 protein. The table records about 490,000 distinct CDR3 sequences, around a quarter of them present only once. Material for sequencing was PBMCs. The receptors were sampled from a human donor in good health (CMV status not recorded). Some clones in this sample may be carry-over from other donors' samples.

This clonotype was recorded many times. The V and J genes are TRBV12-3 or TRBV12-4 and TRBJ1-5; D possibly corresponds to TRBD1 (5 bases). Trimming removed 4 bases at V and 5 bases at J, with 12 bases between. The CDR3 is 14 amino acids. Written as DNA, the CDR3 is TGTGCCAGCAGTTCAAACCAGGGAGATCAGCCCCAGCATTTT. This translates into CASSSNQGDQPQHF.

This clonotype appeared once. The chain joins TRBV20-1 to TRBJ2-2, with D possibly called TRBD1 or TRBD2 (6 bases each). The CDR3 has 13 residues. CDR1 and CDR2 (germline): DFQATT, SNEGSKA (reference sequence). V was pared by 3 bases and J by 5 bases, with 10 bases between. CDR3 in DNA: TGCAGTGCTAGGGAAGGGGGGACCGGGGAGCTGTTTTTT. It encodes CSAREGGTGELFF.

In its sample, this clonotype was seen a few times. In nucleotides, the CDR3 is TGTGCCAGCAGCGTGGGAGCGGGAGCACAAGAGCAGTACTTC. Its translation is CASSVGAGAQEQYF. The chain has TRBV9 and TRBJ2-7, with 8 nucleotides matching TRBD2. CDR1 is SGDLS and CDR2 is YYNGEE in the germline V gene. The CDR3 has 14 residues. V shed 2 bases and J 7 bases; nucleotides not matched to a gene: 8. Full variable domain (remainder filled in from reference TRBV9 and TRBJ2-7): DSGVTQTPKHLITATGQRVTLRCSPRSGDLSVYWYQQSLDQGLQFLIQYYNGEERAKGNILERFSAQQFPDLHSELNLSSLELGDSALYFCASSVGAGAQEQYFGPGTRLTVT.

This clonotype has at least ten counts. The V and J genes are TRBV11-2 and TRBJ2-1; D might be TRBD2 (6 bases). Germline CDR1 SGHAT, CDR2 FQNNGV. CDR3 size: 15 residues. V was trimmed by 1 base and J by 8 bases, leaving 15 bases between them. CDR3 in DNA: TGTGCCAGCAGCTTAGTGGCGGGAAATCTCGATGAGCAGTTCTTC. Protein sequence: CASSLVAGNLDEQFF.

This chain joins TRBV6-1 and TRBJ1-2; 10 nucleotides align to TRBD1. Germline CDR1 is MNHNS and CDR2 is SASEGT. V trimming: 6 bases; J trimming: 3 bases; junction bases outside the gene matches: 13. The CDR3 covers 17 residues. CDR3 sequence: CASRVPGQGNPHYGYTF. CDR3 bases: TGTGCCAGCAGGGTCCCGGGACAGGGGAACCCACACTATGGCTACACCTTC.

The rearrangement uses TRBV30 and TRBJ2-1, with 7 bases that match TRBD1. Germline V lookup: CDR1 GTSNPN, CDR2 SVGIG (reference sequence). This CDR3 is 13 amino acids long. After removal of 4 bases from V and 4 bases from J, the junction contained 4 bases not matched to a gene. CDR3 DNA: TGTGCCTGGAATACAGGGGAGTACAATGAGCAGTTCTTC. It yields the protein CAWNTGEYNEQFF.

The J gene is TRBJ2-2, the V gene TRBV12-3 or TRBV12-4; D possibly matches TRBD1 or TRBD2 (6 bases each). The CDR3 contains 16 residues. Between the trimmed V and J ends, which lost 0 bases and 1 base, there was a span of 9 bases. The CDR3 DNA is TGTGCCAGCAGTTTAGCCCGGGGGCGGAACACCGGGGAGCTGTTTTTT. The encoded protein is CASSLARGRNTGELFF.

This clonotype appeared many times. This chain uses TRBV7-2 with TRBJ2-3, with 12 bases matching TRBD2. The CDR3 consists of 16 residues. The V and J ends lost 4 bases and 3 bases, in that order; junction bases with no gene match: 5. CDR1 is SGHTA, CDR2 FQGNSA, per germline. The CDR3 DNA is TGTGCCAGCAGCTCCAGACTAGCGGGAGCTACAGATACGCAGTATTTT. Translation gives CASSSRLAGATDTQYF.

This rearrangement joins TRBV5-1 to TRBJ2-5; no reliable D call. The germline gives CDR1 SGHRS, CDR2 YFSETQ. The CDR3 loop spans 14 amino acids. The V gene lost 4 bases and the J gene lost 5 bases, with 15 bases spanning the gap. Written as DNA, the CDR3 is TGCGCCAGCAGCGAGCGCCCCTCGGGCGAGACCCAGTACTTC. This translates into CASSERPSGETQYF.

The CDR3 coding sequence is TGTGCCAGCAGAAAGACAGGGCAGACCCCTGGCTACACCTTC. Protein product: CASRKTGQTPGYTF. This chain connects TRBV28 to TRBJ1-2; 7 bases agree with TRBD1. Germline loops: CDR1 MDHEN, CDR2 SYDVKM. This CDR3 region has 14 residues. Trimming took 6 bases from V and 7 from J; bases not matched to a gene: 11.

This clonotype was counted many times. This chain uses TRBV7-2 with TRBJ2-7; unclear D gene. Trimming stripped 3 bases from V and 1 base from J, with 10 bases between. Germline assignment: CDR1 SGHTA and CDR2 FQGNSA. This CDR3 contains 14 residues. The CDR3 loop reads CASSLSLVSYEQYF. CDR3 DNA: TGTGCCAGCAGCTTGTCCCTAGTTTCCTACGAGCAGTACTTC.

This clonotype was counted a few times. V usage is TRBV7-6 and J usage is TRBJ2-1, with 11 nucleotides matching TRBD2. The germline V gene encodes CDR1 SGHVS and CDR2 FNYEAQ. The CDR3 consists of 16 residues. Losses at the gene ends were 4 bases for V and 6 bases for J; bases not matched to a gene: 8. Here the CDR3 DNA reads TGTGCCAGCAGCTCTTATAGCGGGAGGGCCTTCAATGAGCAGTTCTTC. This sequence encodes CASSSYSGRAFNEQFF.

The chain couples TRBV5-4 to TRBJ2-1; 12 nucleotides align to TRBD2. J was trimmed by 1 base and V by 7 bases; bases with no gene match: 6. The length of the CDR3 is 16 residues. Germline CDR1 SGHNT, CDR2 YYREEE (reference sequence). The CDR3 here is CASGRLAGDSYNEQFF. CDR3 nucleotide sequence: TGTGCCAGCGGAAGACTAGCGGGAGATTCCTACAATGAGCAGTTCTTC.

This clonotype has a handful of counts. The chain combines TRBV6-5 with TRBJ1-1; D is perhaps TRBD1 (6 bases). Germline V CDR1 and CDR2: MNHEY, SVGAGI. The V and J ends lost 5 bases and 3 bases respectively, with 10 bases between them. The CDR3 loop spans 13 amino acids. The CDR3 region has the DNA TGTGCCAGCAGTCTACAGGGCCACACTGAAGCTTTCTTT. Amino acid sequence: CASSLQGHTEAFF.

The sample holds many counts of this clonotype. The CDR3 region is CASSLGDSGIYEQYV. In DNA, the CDR3 is TGTGCCAGCAGCTTAGGAGACAGCGGTATCTACGAGCAGTACGTC. The chain joins TRBV7-2 to TRBJ2-7; D possibly matches TRBD1 or TRBD2 (5 bases each). The CDR3 has 15 amino acids. Germline assignment: CDR1 SGHTA and CDR2 FQGNSA. V was cut by 1 base and J by 3 bases, with 13 bases left in between.

The rearrangement links TRBV2 to TRBJ1-6; no clear D. This CDR3 is built from 14 residues. V was clipped by 4 bases and J by 9 bases, with 13 bases between them. Germline-derived CDR1 and CDR2 are SNHLY and FYNNEI. DNA of the CDR3: TGTGCCAGCAGTGTTTGGGAGGGTTCTTCACCCCTCCACTTT. Protein: CASSVWEGSSPLHF.

Ten or more counts support this clonotype. The V gene is TRBV7-2, the J gene TRBJ1-5; the match to TRBD1 covers 8 bases. The CDR3 spans 16 residues. Germline values: CDR1 SGHTA, CDR2 FQGNSA. V shed 2 bases, J shed 7 bases, and the junction held 10 bases outside the gene matches. CDR3 bases: TGTGCCAGCAGCTTACAAGGACAGGGCGGTTGGCAGCCCCAGCATTTT. Translating gives CASSLQGQGGWQPQHF.

This chain joins TRBV4-1 and TRBJ1-1; D is ambiguous. Germline lookup yields CDR1 MGHRA and CDR2 YSYEKL. V was pared by 4 bases and J by 4 bases, with 13 bases between. The CDR3 has 14 residues. CDR3 in DNA: TGCGCCAGCAGCCGGTTGGGGTCCCGCACTGAAGCTTTCTTT. Translation: CASSRLGSRTEAFF.

The chain employs TRBV4-1 and TRBJ1-5; D gene ambiguous. V was pared by 7 bases and J by 0 bases, with 13 bases between. The CDR3 contains 15 residues. CDR1 and CDR2 from the germline V gene are MGHRA and YSYEKL. CDR3 in amino acids: CASTPHRDSNQPQHF. CDR3 in DNA: TGCGCCAGCACCCCCCACAGAGATAGCAATCAGCCCCAGCATTTT.

As regards this clonotype: A much larger clonotype is one base distant, so this may be a read error. V usage is TRBV7-2 and J usage is TRBJ1-2; 7 bases are a match to TRBD1. V lost 5 bases, J lost 7 bases, and 10 bases stayed unmatched. This CDR3 has 14 amino acids. Germline V gene data show CDR1 as SGHTA and CDR2 as FQGNSA. The CDR3 DNA reads as TGTGCCAGCAGCCGTCCGGGACAGTGTTTTGGCTACACCTTC. It translates to CASSRPGQCFGYTF.

This clonotype showed up just a few times. The rearrangement links TRBV20-1 to TRBJ2-3; unclear D gene. Trimming removed 5 bases from V and 0 bases from J, with 9 bases in between. Germline V gene lookup returns CDR1 DFQATT and CDR2 SNEGSKA (reference sequence). This CDR3 region has 13 residues. The CDR3 reads CSALVPSTDTQYF. DNA for the CDR3: TGCAGTGCTCTTGTCCCTAGCACAGATACGCAGTATTTT.

This chain joins TRBV12-5 and TRBJ2-7; D remains unclear. Trimming stripped 5 bases from V and 4 bases from J, with 6 bases between. The CDR3 runs 11 residues. CDR1 is LGHNT, CDR2 FRNRAP, per germline. The CDR3 DNA sequence: TGTGCTAGTGGTGAAGGGTACGAGCAGTACGTC. Translating gives CASGEGYEQYV.

This clonotype was picked up a small number of times. The rearrangement links TRBV2 to TRBJ1-2, with 10 positions matching TRBD1. The trim removed 6 bases at V and 2 bases at J, leaving 3 bases unmatched. The CDR3 is made up of 14 amino acids. In germline, CDR1 is SNHLY, CDR2 FYNNEI. As DNA, the CDR3 is TGTGCCAGCAGGAAGGGACAGGGGAACTATGGCTACACCTTC. This sequence encodes CASRKGQGNYGYTF.

The chain is built from TRBV2 and TRBJ2-2; D possibly corresponds to TRBD2 (6 bases). Germline V gene data show CDR1 as SNHLY and CDR2 as FYNNEI. With 4 bases removed from V and 3 bases from J, the gap between germline ends came to 12 bases. This CDR3 contains 15 residues. The CDR3 region has the DNA TGTGCCAGCAGTGGGGGACTTGCCTACACCGGGGAGCTGTTTTTT. Translated, it gives CASSGGLAYTGELFF.

This clonotype was picked up many times. The V and J genes are TRBV6-2 or TRBV6-3 and TRBJ2-1; 7 bases agree with TRBD2. The length of the CDR3 is 19 residues. V gave up 7 bases and J gave up 4 bases; unmatched junction bases: 22. Germline CDR1 MNHEY, CDR2 SVGEGT. The chain's CDR3 is CASTPSPISGGRNYNEQFF. The CDR3 DNA follows: TGTGCCAGCACCCCCTCCCCGATCAGCGGCGGGAGAAATTACAATGAGCAGTTCTTC.

The rearrangement links TRBV29-1 to TRBJ2-1, with unresolved D. Trimming shortened V by 3 bases and J by 7 bases, and 7 bases separated the two germline ends. Germline CDR1 reads SQVTM; CDR2 reads ANQGSEA. The CDR3 loop spans 11 amino acids. The CDR3 is CSVDLGNEQFF. The CDR3 DNA reads as TGCAGCGTTGACTTGGGGAATGAGCAGTTCTTC.

This clonotype occurred many times. This chain connects TRBV7-2 to TRBJ2-3; 7 bases agree with TRBD2. CDR3 length: 14 amino acids. With V trimmed by 5 bases and J by 4 bases, 6 bases remained unmatched. The germline V gene has CDR1 SGHTA and CDR2 FQGNSA. The CDR3 is CASSPTSAADTQYF. The CDR3 DNA reads as TGTGCCAGCAGCCCAACTAGCGCGGCAGATACGCAGTATTTT.